This passage covers 14 T cell receptor beta chains from one sample sequenced in a study of T cell changes during pregnancy in multiple sclerosis. TCRdb's copy holds only in-frame clones and misses some; the assay was immunoSEQ multiplex PCR. The table lists about 98,000 clones, about 90% of them singletons. The source was peripheral blood, collected after pregnancy. The receptors here all came from a female donor in good health, enrolled as a control in a pregnancy study.

This chain joins TRBV5-1 and TRBJ2-2, with 7 bases aligning to TRBD1. Germline lookup yields CDR1 SGHRS and CDR2 YFSETQ. The CDR3 totals 13 residues. Trimming removed 7 bases from V and 4 bases from J; junction bases left unmatched: 4. The CDR3 here is CASLQGITGELFF. The CDR3 DNA reads TGCGCCAGCTTACAGGGGATCACCGGGGAGCTGTTTTTT.

The CDR3 DNA sequence: TGTGCCAGTAGTGTCACTAGCGGGAGGGAGACCCAGTACTTC. It translates to CASSVTSGRETQYF. J is TRBJ2-5 and V is TRBV19; TRBD2 agrees at 12 bases. Germline V lookup: CDR1 LNHDA, CDR2 SQIVND (reference sequence). The V segment lost 5 bases and the J segment 5 bases; nucleotides outside the gene matches: 3. The CDR3 is 14 residues long.

The chain joins TRBV4-2 to TRBJ2-1, with 7 nucleotides matching TRBD2. V lost 7 bases and J lost 3; bases outside the gene matches: 9. From germline, CDR1 is LGHNA and CDR2 YNFKEQ. The CDR3 has 15 residues. CDR3 DNA: TGTGCCAGCAACTTGGGGGGGGAGAGCTACAATGAGCAGTTCTTC. Its translation: CASNLGGESYNEQFF.

This rearrangement joins TRBV28 to TRBJ2-3; 8 positions match TRBD2. The CDR3 contains 14 residues. J lost 3 bases, V lost 3 bases, and 2 bases had no gene match. Germline V lookup: CDR1 MDHEN, CDR2 SYDVKM. The CDR3 DNA sequence: TGTGCCAGCAGTTTGCAGCGGGAGACAGATACGCAGTATTTT. Its translation: CASSLQRETDTQYF.

The J gene is TRBJ2-7, the V gene TRBV6-5; no clear D gene. Germline CDR1 MNHEY, CDR2 SVGAGI. Deletions cut 8 bases from V and 4 bases from J, with 6 bases between. The length of the CDR3 is 10 residues. For the CDR3, the DNA is TGTGCCAGCGGTTTATACGAGCAGTACTTC. It yields the protein CASGLYEQYF.

This rearrangement joins TRBV6-1 to TRBJ1-6; no reliable D call. The CDR3 runs 14 residues. CDR1 is MNHNS, CDR2 SASEGT, per germline. Trimming shortened V by 4 bases and J by 10 bases, and 14 bases separated the two germline ends. CDR3 sequence: CASSARQDISPLHF. The CDR3 DNA sequence: TGTGCCAGCAGTGCCCGGCAGGATATCTCACCCCTCCACTTT.

The chain joins TRBV10-3 to TRBJ2-2; D might be TRBD1 (5 bases). The CDR3 covers 11 residues. Trimming pared 7 bases from V and 6 bases from J, leaving 6 bases between. The V gene's germline CDR1 is ENHRY and CDR2 SYGVKD. The CDR3 protein is CAITGSGELFF. The CDR3 nucleotides are TGTGCCATCACAGGGTCCGGGGAGCTGTTTTTT.

The chain is built from TRBV6-5 and TRBJ2-7; 9 bases line up with TRBD1. Germline loops: CDR1 MNHEY, CDR2 SVGAGI. The CDR3 spans 15 residues. J lost 6 bases, V lost 6 bases, and 12 bases had no gene match. The CDR3 DNA follows: TGTGCCAGCAGCCCCCAGGGACAGGGATCGGGCGAGCAGTACTTC. This codes for CASSPQGQGSGEQYF.

The V call is TRBV5-1, the J call TRBJ2-2, with D uncertain. V lost 3 bases to trimming and J lost 3 bases, with 6 bases between them. Germline V gene data show CDR1 as SGHRS and CDR2 as YFSETQ. The length of the CDR3 is 13 residues. CDR3 protein: CASSSQDTGELFF. The CDR3 nucleotides are TGCGCCAGCAGCTCCCAGGACACCGGGGAGCTGTTTTTT.

The chain has TRBV6-4 and TRBJ1-4; no definite D call. The CDR3 length is 13 residues. Germline V gene lookup returns CDR1 MRHNA and CDR2 SNTAGT. Trimming removed 6 bases from V and 4 bases from J, with 9 bases in between. The CDR3 sequence is CASSREHNEKLFF. CDR3 nucleotide sequence: TGTGCCAGCAGCCGGGAGCATAATGAAAAACTGTTTTTT.

The J gene is TRBJ2-7, the V gene TRBV28, with D possibly being TRBD2 (6 bases). The CDR3 sequence is 17 residues long. CDR1 and CDR2 (germline): MDHEN, SYDVKM. The ends were cut back, 5 bases at V and 3 bases at J, with 23 bases in the middle. CDR3 coding DNA: TGTGCCAGCAGTGGGGGGAGTGAAGCCTTAACCCTCTACGAGCAGTACTTC. Protein sequence: CASSGGSEALTLYEQYF.

The chain couples TRBV7-9 to TRBJ2-7; no definite D call. The CDR3 has 11 residues. Germline CDR1 SEHNR, CDR2 FQNEAQ (reference sequence). V lost 5 bases and J lost 6, with 8 bases in between. The CDR3 here is CASSASAEQYF. In nucleotides, the CDR3 is TGTGCCAGCAGCGCGAGCGCCGAGCAGTACTTC. Full variable domain (outside the CDR3, taken from reference TRBV7-9 and TRBJ2-7): DTGVSQNPRHKITKRGQNVTFRCDPISEHNRLYWYRQTLGQGPEFLTYFQNEAQLEKSRLLSDRFSAERPKGSFSTLEIQRTEQGDSAMYLCASSASAEQYFGPGTRLTVT.

Here the CDR3 DNA reads TGTGCCAGCAGCCCAATTGGAGGGGGGGCCGACAATGAGCAGTTCTTC. It yields the protein CASSPIGGGADNEQFF. This rearrangement joins TRBV5-6 to TRBJ2-1, with D possibly matching TRBD2 (7 bases). Trimming left V 4 bases short and J 5 bases short, with 19 bases between. The germline V gene has CDR1 SGHDT and CDR2 YYEEEE. CDR3 size: 16 residues.

CDR3 sequence reads: CASSGGGSGYNEQFF. CDR3 in DNA: TGTGCCAGCAGCGGAGGCGGTAGCGGCTACAATGAGCAGTTCTTC. V gene TRBV5-4 combines with J gene TRBJ2-1; tentative D call: TRBD2 (6 bases). Germline CDR1 reads SGHNT; CDR2 reads YYREEE (reference sequence). This CDR3 is built from 15 residues. V lost 4 bases to trimming and J lost 3 bases, with 14 bases between them.